This passage covers 20 T cell receptor beta chains from one sample sequenced in a study of T cells in localized non-small cell lung cancer. This table comes from immunoSEQ multiplex PCR, and its TCRdb copy is limited to in-frame clones, with some not included. The sample has about 1,500 clones, roughly 31% seen once. The input for sequencing was normal lung tissue next to the tumor, taken before any cancer treatment. The origin of the receptors is a male donor older than 55 with stage II squamous cell lung carcinoma.

By share of the sample, this clone is medium-sized. The J gene is TRBJ2-1, the V gene TRBV10-3; D ambiguous. The CDR3 is 16 amino acids. The V gene lost 0 bases and the J gene lost 4 bases, with 13 bases spanning the gap. Looked up from germline, CDR1 is ENHRY and CDR2 is SYGVKD. The CDR3 DNA is TGTGCCATCAGTGAGTCGATAGACTGGCCGTACAATGAGCAGTTCTTC. Translation gives CAISESIDWPYNEQFF.

This clone was seen a handful of times. The V and J genes are TRBV11-3 and TRBJ2-5; possible D gene TRBD1, 5 bases. The V end lost 4 bases, the J end lost 5 bases, and 14 bases lay between the germline ends. The CDR3 covers 14 residues. Per the germline V gene, CDR1 is SGHNT and CDR2 is YENEEA. The CDR3 nucleotides are TGTGCCAGCAGCTCGAGATTAGCAGGGGAGACCCAGTACTTC. This encodes CASSSRLAGETQYF.

By share, this clone ranks as medium-sized. The gene calls are TRBV11-3 and TRBJ2-1, with 13 bases fitting TRBD2. This CDR3 is built from 17 residues. Germline V gene lookup returns CDR1 SGHNT and CDR2 YENEEA. Losses at the gene ends were 5 bases for V and 7 bases for J; bases not matched to a gene: 11. The CDR3 sequence: CASSQGLAGVSGNEQFF. CDR3 DNA: TGTGCCAGCAGCCAAGGACTAGCGGGAGTATCTGGAAATGAGCAGTTCTTC.

On this clone itself: The DNA has a base that is unclear or was not read; X is used for its residue. V and J are TRBV29-1 and TRBJ2-7, with TRBD2 identical over 12 bases. Germline V gives CDR1 SQVTM, CDR2 ANQGSEA. V was clipped by 6 bases and J by 6 bases; unmatched bases: 12. The CDR3 contains 15 residues. The CDR3: CSVGLAGGPXGEQYF. Written as DNA, the CDR3 is TGCAGCGTGGGGCTAGCGGGAGGGCCAGRGGGCGAGCAGTACTTC.

This clone was detected only a few times. V gene TRBV28 combines with J gene TRBJ1-2; D is possibly TRBD1 (6 bases). CDR1 is MDHEN and CDR2 is SYDVKM in the germline V gene. With 6 bases removed from V and 5 bases from J, the gap between germline ends came to 16 bases. This CDR3 comprises 14 residues. The CDR3 sequence: CASRPGQNRYGYTF. CDR3 sequence (DNA): TGTGCCAGCAGACCAGGACAGAATCGATATGGCTACACCTTC.

This clone counts as large (0.1 to 1%). The rearrangement joins TRBV14 to TRBJ1-2, with D unresolved. This CDR3 is 13 amino acids long. V was cut by 1 base and J by 6 bases, with 9 bases left in between. From germline, CDR1 is SGHDN and CDR2 FVKESK. Written as DNA, the CDR3 is TGTGCCAGCAGCCAAGCGGGGATCCATGGCTACACCTTC. This codes for CASSQAGIHGYTF.

This chain connects TRBV19 to TRBJ2-1; D remains unclear. There are 15 residues in the CDR3. Germline CDR1 LNHDA, CDR2 SQIVND (reference sequence). The V end lost 5 bases, the J end lost 6 bases, and 17 bases lay between the germline ends. CDR3: CASSVGTTIINEQFF. CDR3 nucleotide sequence: TGTGCCAGTAGTGTTGGTACTACTATAATCAATGAGCAGTTCTTC.

This clone was counted a few times. The genes are TRBV11-3 and TRBJ2-2; TRBD2 matches 11 bases. J gave up 7 bases and V 1 base, and 8 bases lay outside the gene matches. This CDR3 has 17 residues. Germline CDR1 reads SGHNT; CDR2 reads YENEEA. The CDR3 DNA reads TGTGCCAGCAGCTTAGGAACACTAGCGGGAGCGGTCGGGGAGCTGTTTTTT. It specifies CASSLGTLAGAVGELFF.

The gene calls are TRBV7-5 and TRBJ2-7; the table's D call, TRBD1, has no DNA check behind it. TRBV7-5 is recorded as a pseudogene. This CDR3 is 16 amino acids long. The CDR3 reads CASSRATGIISYEQYF. CDR3 nucleotide sequence: TGTGCCAGCAGCCGAGCGACAGGGATAATATCCTACGAGCAGTACTTC.

This clone has a handful of counts. The CDR3 region has the DNA TGTGCCAGCAGCCCTCAGCGACAGGGGGCCAATGAGCAGTTCTTC. Its translation is CASSPQRQGANEQFF. V usage is TRBV11-3 and J usage is TRBJ2-1, with 10 bases lining up with TRBD1. V shed 5 bases, J shed 6 bases, and the junction held 7 bases outside the gene matches. Germline V lookup: CDR1 SGHNT, CDR2 YENEEA. The CDR3 covers 15 residues. Full variable domain (rest looked up from reference TRBV11-3 and TRBJ2-1): EAGVVQSPRYKIIEKKQPVAFWCNPISGHNTLYWYLQNLGQGPELLIRYENEEAVDDSQLPKDRFSAERLKGVDSTLKIQPAELGDSAVYLCASSPQRQGANEQFFGPGTRLTVL.

The chain carries TRBV11-3 and TRBJ2-1, with 11 nucleotides matching TRBD2. Germline loops: CDR1 SGHNT, CDR2 YENEEA. V lost 3 bases to trimming and J lost 4 bases; unmatched junction nucleotides: 5. This CDR3 contains 16 residues. The CDR3 spells CASSFSSGRPYNEQFF. Here the CDR3 DNA reads TGTGCCAGCAGCTTCTCTAGCGGGAGGCCTTACAATGAGCAGTTCTTC.

In this sample, this clone is medium-sized. The CDR3 spells CASSKAGEPQETQYF. The CDR3 DNA is TGTGCCAGCAGCAAAGCGGGAGAGCCTCAAGAGACCCAGTACTTC. The chain carries TRBV9 and TRBJ2-5, with TRBD2 matching over 8 bases. Germline CDR1 SGDLS, CDR2 YYNGEE. The CDR3 has 15 amino acids. Germline trimming cut 4 bases from V and 2 bases from J; bases unmatched to any gene: 7. Using reference TRBV9 and TRBJ2-5 for the parts outside the CDR3, the full variable domain is DSGVTQTPKHLITATGQRVTLRCSPRSGDLSVYWYQQSLDQGLQFLIQYYNGEERAKGNILERFSAQQFPDLHSELNLSSLELGDSALYFCASSKAGEPQETQYFGPGTRLLVL.

This chain links TRBV15 with TRBJ1-1; D uncertain. In germline, CDR1 is LNHNV, CDR2 YYDKDF (reference sequence). The CDR3 loop spans 14 amino acids. V lost 3 bases and J 4 bases, leaving 12 bases between the germline ends. The CDR3 coding sequence is TGTGCCACCAGCAGCCCGGGAGCGGGCACTGAAGCTTTCTTT. It encodes CATSSPGAGTEAFF.

This clone was seen just once. This chain links TRBV29-1 with TRBJ2-3; TRBD2 matches at 11 bases. The CDR3 contains 13 residues. The germline V gene encodes CDR1 SQVTM and CDR2 ANQGSEA. J lost 5 bases, V lost 6 bases, and 4 bases had no gene match. For the CDR3, the DNA is TGCAGCGTCTTGGGACTAGCGGAAGATACGCAGTATTTT. Its translation is CSVLGLAEDTQYF.

This clone is labeled large (0.1 to 1%). The gene calls are TRBV11-3 and TRBJ2-5; the D is unclear. Trimming removed 3 bases at V and 9 bases at J, with 17 bases between. Germline V gene lookup returns CDR1 SGHNT and CDR2 YENEEA. The CDR3 consists of 14 residues. Written as DNA, the CDR3 is TGTGCCAGCAGCTTGGTCGGGTCCTACTCGCCCCAGTACTTC. It yields the protein CASSLVGSYSPQYF.

V usage is TRBV19 and J usage is TRBJ1-1; D perhaps matches TRBD1 (6 bases). The CDR3 extends over 14 amino acids. V was shortened by 7 bases and J by 6 bases, with 18 bases between the two germline ends. Germline V gives CDR1 LNHDA, CDR2 SQIVND (reference sequence). The CDR3 is CASNTGLFDPEAFF. The CDR3 nucleotides read TGTGCCAGTAATACAGGGTTATTCGACCCTGAAGCTTTCTTT.

This clone was detected only a few times. The chain uses TRBV11-3 and TRBJ2-2, with D maybe TRBD2 (5 bases). The CDR3 covers 14 residues. V shed 7 bases and J shed 7 bases, with 16 bases lying between them. Germline V gives CDR1 SGHNT, CDR2 YENEEA. The CDR3 region is CASTPRAGNGELFF. The CDR3 nucleotides read TGTGCCAGCACCCCGCGGGCCGGGAACGGGGAGCTGTTTTTT.

This clone rates as medium-sized. The gene calls are TRBV11-3 and TRBJ2-1, with 11 nucleotides matching TRBD2. Germline V gives CDR1 SGHNT, CDR2 YENEEA. The CDR3 is 15 residues long. V lost 2 bases and J lost 6; bases outside the gene matches: 3. The CDR3 DNA is TGTGCCAGCAGCTTAACAACTAGCGGGGGCAATGAGCAGTTCTTC. Residues: CASSLTTSGGNEQFF.

This clone was seen only a few times. The chain couples TRBV11-3 to TRBJ2-3; the D gene is possibly TRBD2 (5 bases). Germline lookup yields CDR1 SGHNT and CDR2 YENEEA. This CDR3 has 15 residues. V was pared by 0 bases and J by 1 base, with 8 bases between. The CDR3 sequence: CASSLEDWRTDTQYF. The CDR3 coding sequence is TGTGCCAGCAGCTTAGAGGACTGGCGCACAGATACGCAGTATTTT. Full variable domain (rest looked up from reference TRBV11-3 and TRBJ2-3): EAGVVQSPRYKIIEKKQPVAFWCNPISGHNTLYWYLQNLGQGPELLIRYENEEAVDDSQLPKDRFSAERLKGVDSTLKIQPAELGDSAVYLCASSLEDWRTDTQYFGPGTRLTVL.

This clone ranks as medium-sized. The rearrangement joins TRBV11-3 to TRBJ2-3; D not certain. The length of the CDR3 is 17 residues. CDR1 SGHNT and CDR2 YENEEA come from the germline V gene. V was shortened by 0 bases and J by 2 bases, with 15 bases between the two germline ends. CDR3 in amino acids: CASSLENTETFTDTQYF. The CDR3 DNA reads TGTGCCAGCAGCTTAGAAAATACGGAGACATTCACAGATACGCAGTATTTT. The full variable domain, rest sourced from reference TRBV11-3 and TRBJ2-3, is EAGVVQSPRYKIIEKKQPVAFWCNPISGHNTLYWYLQNLGQGPELLIRYENEEAVDDSQLPKDRFSAERLKGVDSTLKIQPAELGDSAVYLCASSLENTETFTDTQYFGPGTRLTVL.